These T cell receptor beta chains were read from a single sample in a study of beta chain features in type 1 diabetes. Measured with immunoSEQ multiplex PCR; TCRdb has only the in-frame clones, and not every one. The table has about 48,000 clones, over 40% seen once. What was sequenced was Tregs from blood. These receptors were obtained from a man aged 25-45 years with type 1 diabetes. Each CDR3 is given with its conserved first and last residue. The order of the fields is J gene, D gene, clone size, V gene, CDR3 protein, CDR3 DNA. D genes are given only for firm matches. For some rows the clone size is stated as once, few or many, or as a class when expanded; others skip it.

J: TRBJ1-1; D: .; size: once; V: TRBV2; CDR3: CASSLQGLTEAFF; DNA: TGTGCCAGCAGTCTTCAGGGACTCACTGAAGCTTTCTTT
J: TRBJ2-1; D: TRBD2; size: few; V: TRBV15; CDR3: CATSTTSGRAGEQFF; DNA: TGTGCCACCAGCACTACTAGCGGGAGGGCCGGTGAGCAGTTCTTC
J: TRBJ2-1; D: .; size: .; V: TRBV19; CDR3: CASSTGNRGKEQFF; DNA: TGTGCCAGTAGTACTGGGAACCGGGGGAAAGAGCAGTTCTTC
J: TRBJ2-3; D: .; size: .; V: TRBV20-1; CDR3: CSARSVDTQYF; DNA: TGCAGTGCTAGATCTGTAGATACGCAGTATTTT
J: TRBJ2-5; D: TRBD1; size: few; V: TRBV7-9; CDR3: CASSPGQGDQETQYF; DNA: TGTGCCAGCAGCCCCGGACAGGGGGACCAAGAGACCCAGTACTTC
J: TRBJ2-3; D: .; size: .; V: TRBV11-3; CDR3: CASSHGGSTDTQYF; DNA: TGTGCCAGCAGCCATGGGGGCTCCACAGATACGCAGTATTTT
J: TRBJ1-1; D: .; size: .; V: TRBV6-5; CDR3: CASSRQKNTEAFF; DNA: TGTGCCAGCAGTCGACAAAAGAACACTGAAGCTTTCTTT
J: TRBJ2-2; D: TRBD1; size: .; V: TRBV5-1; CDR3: CASSWTGVDTGELFF; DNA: TGCGCCAGCAGCTGGACAGGGGTAGACACCGGGGAGCTGTTTTTT
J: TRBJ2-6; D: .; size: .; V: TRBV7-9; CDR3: CASSRAQDRYSGANVLTF; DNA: TGTGCCAGCAGCCGAGCCCAAGACAGGTACTCTGGGGCCAACGTCCTGACTTTC
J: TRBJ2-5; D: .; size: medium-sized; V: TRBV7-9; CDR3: CASSPRDTETQYF; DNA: TGTGCCAGCAGCCCCCGGGACACAGAGACCCAGTACTTC
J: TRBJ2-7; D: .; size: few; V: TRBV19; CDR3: CASKKGQGSSYEQYF; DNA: TGTGCCAGTAAAAAGGGGCAGGGCAGCTCCTACGAGCAGTACTTC
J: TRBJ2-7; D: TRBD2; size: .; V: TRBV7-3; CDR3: CASSLSGRDSEQYF; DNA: TGTGCCAGCAGTCTAAGCGGGAGGGATTCCGAGCAGTACTTC
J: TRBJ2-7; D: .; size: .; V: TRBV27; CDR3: CASSPSGGSSYEQYF; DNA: TGTGCCAGCAGTCCGTCAGGGGGGTCCTCCTACGAGCAGTACTTC
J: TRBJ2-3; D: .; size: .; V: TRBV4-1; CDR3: CASSPVLSGTDTQYF; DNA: TGCGCCAGCAGCCCCGTTTTGAGCGGAACAGATACGCAGTATTTT
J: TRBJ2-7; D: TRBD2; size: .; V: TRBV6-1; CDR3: CASKGEGLSPHEQYF; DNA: TGTGCCAGCAAGGGTGAGGGACTAAGTCCCCACGAGCAGTACTTC
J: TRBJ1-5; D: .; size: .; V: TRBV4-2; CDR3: CASSQRDNSNQPQHF; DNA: TGTGCCAGCAGCCAACGGGACAATAGCAATCAGCCCCAGCATTTT
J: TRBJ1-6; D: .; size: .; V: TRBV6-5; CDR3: CATHSSSYNSPLHF; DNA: TGTGCCACACACTCTAGCTCCTATAATTCACCCCTCCACTTT
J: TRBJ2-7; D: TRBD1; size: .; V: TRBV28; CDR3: CASSPDRTGVEQYF; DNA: TGTGCCAGCAGTCCGGACCGGACAGGGGTCGAGCAGTACTTC
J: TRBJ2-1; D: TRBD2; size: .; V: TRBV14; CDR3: CASSRYSGNTPNEQFF; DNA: TGTGCCAGCAGCCGGTATAGCGGGAATACCCCCAATGAGCAGTTCTTC
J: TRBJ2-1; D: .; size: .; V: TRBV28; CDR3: CASSFFRGEQFF; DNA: TGTGCCAGCAGTTTTTTCAGGGGTGAGCAGTTCTTC
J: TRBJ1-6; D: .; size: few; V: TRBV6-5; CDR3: CASSFTGANSPLHF; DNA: TGTGCCAGCAGTTTCACAGGTGCAAACTCACCCCTCCACTTT
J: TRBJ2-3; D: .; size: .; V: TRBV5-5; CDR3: CASSLGDRQVADTQYF; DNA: TGTGCCAGCAGCTTGGGCGACAGACAGGTTGCAGATACGCAGTATTTT
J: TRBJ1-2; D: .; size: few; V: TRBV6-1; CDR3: CATRGQVVSGGYTF; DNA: TGTGCTACAAGAGGGCAGGTCGTCTCCGGGGGCTACACCTTC
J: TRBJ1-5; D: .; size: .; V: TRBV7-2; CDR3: CASSSSSSGDQPQHF; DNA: TGTGCCAGCAGCTCTTCTTCGAGCGGAGACCAGCCCCAGCATTTT
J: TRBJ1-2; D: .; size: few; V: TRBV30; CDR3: CAWATKGADGYTF; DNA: TGTGCCTGGGCGACAAAAGGGGCGGATGGCTACACCTTC
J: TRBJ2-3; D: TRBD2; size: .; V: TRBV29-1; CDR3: CSGRLSGRTDTQYF; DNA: TGCAGCGGACGTCTTAGCGGGAGAACAGATACGCAGTATTTT
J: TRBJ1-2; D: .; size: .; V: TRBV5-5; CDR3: CASSLEWAGGAHGGTF; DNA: .
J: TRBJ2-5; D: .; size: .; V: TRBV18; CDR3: CASSPSTEQYF; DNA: TGTGCCAGCTCCCCCTCCACAGAGCAGTACTTC
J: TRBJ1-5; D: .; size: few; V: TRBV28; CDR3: CASSLFRGADSNQPQHF; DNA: TGTGCCAGCAGTTTATTCCGGGGGGCAGATAGCAATCAGCCCCAGCATTTT
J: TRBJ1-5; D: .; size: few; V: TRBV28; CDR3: CASSFSILRGQPQHF; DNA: TGTGCCAGCAGTTTTTCCATATTAAGAGGGCAGCCCCAGCATTTT
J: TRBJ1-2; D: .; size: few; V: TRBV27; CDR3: CASSLTGGYGYTF; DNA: TGTGCCAGCAGTTTAACGGGTGGATATGGCTACACCTTC
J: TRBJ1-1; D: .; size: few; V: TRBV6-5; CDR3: CASSYWGEAFF; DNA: TGTGCCAGCAGTTATTGGGGAGAGGCTTTCTTT
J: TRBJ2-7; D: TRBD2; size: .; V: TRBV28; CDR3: CASSGTSDSYEQYF; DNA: TGTGCCAGCAGTGGGACTAGCGACTCCTACGAGCAGTACTTC
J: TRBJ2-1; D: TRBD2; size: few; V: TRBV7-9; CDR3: CASSSPGLAGGSSYNEQFF; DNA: TGTGCCAGCAGTTCACCGGGACTAGCGGGAGGTAGCTCCTACAATGAGCAGTTCTTC
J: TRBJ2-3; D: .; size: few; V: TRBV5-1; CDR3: CASRGSGTDTQYF; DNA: TGCGCCAGCAGAGGTAGCGGCACAGATACGCAGTATTTT
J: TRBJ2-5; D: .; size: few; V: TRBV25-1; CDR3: CASSDPRVETQYF; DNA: TGTGCCAGCAGTGATCCTCGCGTTGAGACCCAGTACTTC
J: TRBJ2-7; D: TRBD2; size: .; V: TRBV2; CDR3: CASSKAGGPYEQYF; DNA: TGTGCCAGCAGTAAAGCGGGAGGTCCCTACGAGCAGTACTTC
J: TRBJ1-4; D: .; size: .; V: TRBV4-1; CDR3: CASSHAGSNEKLFF; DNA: TGCGCCAGCAGCCATGCGGGTTCTAATGAAAAACTGTTTTTT
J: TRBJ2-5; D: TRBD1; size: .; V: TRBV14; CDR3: CASASLTGGEETQYF; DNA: TGTGCCAGCGCATCGCTGACAGGGGGCGAAGAGACCCAGTACTTC
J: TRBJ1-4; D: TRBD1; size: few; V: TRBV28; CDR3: CASRLQGEKLFF; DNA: TGTGCCAGCAGGCTACAGGGGGAAAAACTGTTTTTT
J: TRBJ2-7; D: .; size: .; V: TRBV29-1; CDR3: CSVRGSVDEQYF; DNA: TGCAGCGTTAGGGGGAGCGTTGACGAGCAGTACTTC
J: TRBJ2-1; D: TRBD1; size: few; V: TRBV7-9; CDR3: CASSLYFVTGGNEQFF; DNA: TGTGCCAGCAGCTTATATTTCGTGACAGGGGGCAATGAGCAGTTCTTC
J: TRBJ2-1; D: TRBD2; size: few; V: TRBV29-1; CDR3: CSVPAGGYYNEQFF; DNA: TGCAGCGTCCCAGCGGGAGGGTATTACAATGAGCAGTTCTTC
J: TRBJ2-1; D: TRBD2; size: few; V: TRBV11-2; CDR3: CASSPTSGSIYEQFF; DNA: TGTGCCAGCAGCCCCACTAGCGGGAGTATATATGAGCAGTTCTTC
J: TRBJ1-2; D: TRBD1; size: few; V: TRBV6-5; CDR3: CASSYAFGQGYGYTF; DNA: TGTGCCAGCAGTTACGCATTCGGACAGGGGTATGGCTACACCTTC
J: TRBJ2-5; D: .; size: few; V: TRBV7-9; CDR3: CASRRVSGETQYF; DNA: TGTGCCAGTCGAAGGGTCTCGGGGGAGACCCAGTACTTC
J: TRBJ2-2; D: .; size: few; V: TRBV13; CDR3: CASSLPLSSTGELFF; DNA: TGTGCCAGCAGCCTACCACTTAGCAGCACCGGGGAGCTGTTTTTT
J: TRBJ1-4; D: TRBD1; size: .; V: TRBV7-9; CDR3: CASSHPGTGLEKLFF; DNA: TGTGCCAGCAGCCACCCCGGGACAGGGCTTGAAAAACTGTTTTTT
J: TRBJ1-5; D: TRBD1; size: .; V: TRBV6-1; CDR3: CASSEARTGSSNQPQHF; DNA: TGTGCCAGCAGTGAAGCAAGGACAGGGAGTAGCAATCAGCCCCAGCATTTT
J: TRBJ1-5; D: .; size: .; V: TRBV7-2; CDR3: CASSPIREVHQPQHF; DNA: TGTGCCAGCAGCCCGATAAGGGAGGTTCATCAGCCCCAGCATTTT
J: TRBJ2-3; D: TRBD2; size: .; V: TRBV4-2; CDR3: CASSQIPLGLLSGSRTDTQYF; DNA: TGTGCCAGCAGCCAAATTCCCCTTGGTCTCCTTAGCGGGAGCAGGACAGATACGCAGTATTTT
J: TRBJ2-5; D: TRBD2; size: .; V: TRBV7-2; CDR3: CASRVSGSQETQYF; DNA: TGTGCCAGTCGGGTTAGCGGGAGCCAAGAGACCCAGTACTTC
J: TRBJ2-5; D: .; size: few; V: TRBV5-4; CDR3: CASSLGEASRPAMETQYF; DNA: TGTGCCAGCAGCTTGGGGGAGGCTAGCAGGCCGGCGATGGAGACCCAGTACTTC
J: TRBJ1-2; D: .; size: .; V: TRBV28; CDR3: CASSLRDYGYTF; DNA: TGTGCCAGCAGTTTACGGGACTATGGCTACACCTTC
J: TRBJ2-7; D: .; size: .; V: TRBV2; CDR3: CANRKEAGPYEQYF; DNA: TGTGCCAACCGTAAGGAAGCGGGTCCCTACGAGCAGTACTTC